Following are 7 T cell receptor beta chains from one sample sequenced in a study of siplizumab effects on memory and regulatory T cells. TCRdb's table, derived via immunoSEQ multiplex PCR, lists solely in-frame clones and lacks some. The top ten clones hold roughly 18% of a sample with fewer than 100,000 clones, roughly 94% of them seen once. The sample was CD8+ T cells sorted from blood. The receptors come from a human donor in good health.

This sequence joins TRBV27 and TRBJ2-1; D may be TRBD1 (5 bases). The germline V gene has CDR1 MNHEY and CDR2 SMNVEV (reference sequence). The V end lost 2 bases, the J end lost 2 bases, and 10 bases lay between the germline ends. This CDR3 has 15 amino acids. The CDR3 sequence: CASSLTGHPYNEQFF. In DNA, the CDR3 is TGTGCCAGCAGTTTAACAGGACACCCCTACAATGAGCAGTTCTTC.

Here the CDR3 DNA reads TGCGCCAGCAGCTTGGGGCCTTCGGCAGACACTGAAGCTTTCTTT. Translation gives CASSLGPSADTEAFF. The chain uses TRBV5-1 and TRBJ1-1; the D is unclear. Germline V gene lookup returns CDR1 SGHRS and CDR2 YFSETQ. The CDR3 has 15 amino acids. V was cut by 0 bases and J by 3 bases, with 12 bases left in between.

The J gene is TRBJ2-5, the V gene TRBV11-3; no reliable D call. With 4 bases removed from V and 5 bases from J, the gap between germline ends came to 5 bases. The CDR3 totals 11 residues. Germline V gene lookup returns CDR1 SGHNT and CDR2 YENEEA. For the CDR3, the DNA is TGTGCCAGCAGCTCTGGGGAGACCCAGTACTTC. Protein sequence: CASSSGETQYF. The full variable domain, in which reference TRBV11-3 and TRBJ2-5 provide the parts outside the CDR3, is EAGVVQSPRYKIIEKKQPVAFWCNPISGHNTLYWYLQNLGQGPELLIRYENEEAVDDSQLPKDRFSAERLKGVDSTLKIQPAELGDSAVYLCASSSGETQYFGPGTRLLVL.

The chain employs TRBV9 and TRBJ2-7; D perhaps matches TRBD2 (6 bases). Germline loops: CDR1 SGDLS, CDR2 YYNGEE. The germline V and J ends were trimmed by 0 bases and 3 bases, with 16 bases remaining between them. The CDR3 consists of 16 residues. Here the CDR3 reads CASSVGGNGSFYEQYF. CDR3 nucleotide sequence: TGTGCCAGCAGCGTAGGAGGGAACGGGAGTTTCTACGAGCAGTACTTC.

The chain uses TRBV14 and TRBJ2-7; D remains unclear. This CDR3 region has 15 residues. The germline V and J ends were trimmed by 0 bases and 0 bases, with 9 bases remaining between them. Germline CDR1 and CDR2: SGHDN and FVKESK. CDR3 in amino acids: CASSQDGWSSYEQYF. The CDR3 nucleotides read TGTGCCAGCAGCCAAGATGGGTGGAGCTCCTACGAGCAGTACTTC.

The rearrangement links TRBV7-9 to TRBJ2-1; 9 bases line up with TRBD2. Trimming took 5 bases from V and 14 from J; bases not matched to a gene: 10. The CDR3 length is 13 residues. Germline CDR1 and CDR2: SEHNR and FQNEAQ (reference sequence). As DNA, the CDR3 is TGTGCCAGCAGCCAGATGATAGCGGGAGACGAGTTCTTC. This encodes CASSQMIAGDEFF.

The genes are TRBV5-4 and TRBJ2-3; D ambiguous. The CDR3 is made up of 15 amino acids. Trimming took 3 bases from V and 4 from J, leaving 15 bases between them. Germline CDR1 and CDR2: SGHNT and YYREEE (reference sequence). This CDR3 reads CASSSPDVRPDTQYF. The CDR3 DNA reads as TGTGCCAGCAGCTCTCCGGACGTACGCCCAGATACGCAGTATTTT.